A selection of T cell receptor beta chains follows, all from one sample in a study of T-cell reconstitution after alpha-beta-depleted transplantation in children. TCRdb reprocessed the PCR reads with MiXCR, giving one entry per CDR3 protein. The sample lists about 19,000 distinct CDR3 sequences, roughly 13% seen once, with 35% in the top ten. The source material was PBMCs, mostly from graft donor cells, sampled 60 days after TCRalphabeta/CD19-depleted stem cell transplant. These receptors came from a female patient aged 2-10 years who had a stem cell transplant for congenital amegakaryocytic thrombocytopenia, so the T cells may come from the graft donor. Each CDR3 is given with its conserved first and last residue. D genes are given only for firm matches. The listing skips clone size in some rows; elsewhere it reads once, few, many or a size class.

size | J | V | D | length | DNA | CDR3
many | TRBJ2-3 | TRBV2 | TRBD2 | 18 | TGTGCCAGCAGTGGAAGCGGCTTCGGGACTAGCGGGAGAGATACGCAGTATTTT | CASSGSGFGTSGRDTQYF
many | TRBJ2-7 | TRBV6-2/TRBV6-3 | NA | 16 | TGTGCCAGCAGTCCCACCCTTACAGGAGCCTCCTACGAGCAGTACTTC | CASSPTLTGASYEQYF
many | TRBJ1-2 | TRBV5-1 | NA | 14 | TGCGCCAGCAGGGAACGCACAACTAACTATGGCTACACCTTC | CASRERTTNYGYTF
many | TRBJ2-5 | TRBV5-6 | TRBD1 | 16 | TGTGCCAGCAGCTTTTACTCCGGGACAGGGAGTGAGACCCAGTACTTC | CASSFYSGTGSETQYF
many | TRBJ2-2 | TRBV7-6 | NA | 12 | TGTGCCAGCAGCTCCCGCATCGGGGAGCTGTTTTTT | CASSSRIGELFF
many | TRBJ2-7 | TRBV7-6 | NA | 14 | TGTGCCAGCAGCTCGAACACAGGGACCTACGAGCAGTACTTC | CASSSNTGTYEQYF
many | TRBJ2-5 | TRBV12-3/TRBV12-4 | NA | 13 | TGTGCCAGCAGTTTCAACCAGGTAGAGACCCAGTACTTC | CASSFNQVETQYF
NA | TRBJ2-1 | TRBV27 | NA | 17 | TGTGCCAGCACCCCTGGAGGCTTCTTCGCATCCTACAATGAGCAGTTCTTC | CASTPGGFFASYNEQFF
many | TRBJ2-7 | TRBV10-3 | TRBD2 | 16 | TGTGCCATCAGTCCAAGGACTAGCGGAGGGGGCTACGAGCAGTACTTC | CAISPRTSGGGYEQYF
NA | TRBJ1-1 | TRBV6-1 | NA | 16 | TGTGCCAGCAGTGAAACAGTTAGGAGGCGTGGGACTGAAGCTTTCTTT | CASSETVRRRGTEAFF
medium-sized | TRBJ2-7 | TRBV12-3/TRBV12-4 | NA | 12 | TGTGCCAGCAGTTTAGGGACCTACGAGCAGTACTTC | CASSLGTYEQYF
NA | TRBJ2-5 | TRBV29-1 | TRBD2 | 12 | TGCAGCGCCGAAAGGGGAGGGGAGACCCAGTACTTC | CSAERGGETQYF
large | TRBJ2-7 | TRBV28 | NA | 11 | TGTGCCAGCAGTTTTGGTGGCGAGCAGTACTTC | CASSFGGEQYF
many | TRBJ2-4 | TRBV7-9 | TRBD1 | 15 | TGTGCCAGCAGCTTACCACAGGGGCGCAGGGACATTCAGTACTTC | CASSLPQGRRDIQYF
NA | TRBJ2-3 | TRBV7-9 | NA | 16 | TGTGCCAGCAGCCCCACCGGGACACTCCGCACAGATACGCAGTATTTT | CASSPTGTLRTDTQYF
many | TRBJ2-3 | TRBV5-1 | TRBD1 | 18 | TGCGCCAGCAGCTTGGATCCCGGGACAGATTATAGCACAGATACGCAGTATTTT | CASSLDPGTDYSTDTQYF
many | TRBJ2-3 | TRBV20-1 | NA | 16 | TGCAGTGCCCCGGCGCCGCTAGCTTTCATCACAGATACGCAGTATTTT | CSAPAPLAFITDTQYF
many | TRBJ2-1 | TRBV7-9 | NA | 13 | TGTGCCAGCAACTTAAAGGGGATTGATGAGCAGTTCTTC | CASNLKGIDEQFF
many | TRBJ2-1 | TRBV7-9 | TRBD2 | 16 | TGTGCCAGCAGACGTAGCGGGGCAAGCTCCTACAATGAGCAGTTCTTC | CASRRSGASSYNEQFF
many | TRBJ1-1 | TRBV18 | NA | 15 | TGTGCCAGCTCACCAGGAACGGGGCAGTACACTGAAGCTTTCTTT | CASSPGTGQYTEAFF
NA | TRBJ2-7 | TRBV5-4 | TRBD2 | 15 | TGTGCCAGCAGCCAGAGACTAGCGGGAGGGACCGAGCAGTACTTC | CASSQRLAGGTEQYF
many | TRBJ2-1 | TRBV29-1 | TRBD1 | 14 | TGCAGCGTCTCGCCCAGGGGGCTTTACAATGAGCAGTTCTTC | CSVSPRGLYNEQFF
many | TRBJ1-6 | TRBV28 | NA | 17 | TGTGCCAGCGATCGGCAGCAGCACAACTTTCCCAATTCACCCCTCCACTTT | CASDRQQHNFPNSPLHF
few | TRBJ2-5 | TRBV27 | TRBD2 | 17 | TGTGCCAGCAGTCCCCTTTATACGAGCGGGAATTCCCAGACCCAGTACTTC | CASSPLYTSGNSQTQYF
few | TRBJ2-1 | TRBV28 | NA | 14 | TGTGCCAGCAGTTTCGGCCAGGGGTTCTATGAGCAGTTCTTC | CASSFGQGFYEQFF
NA | TRBJ2-1 | TRBV20-1 | TRBD2 | 14 | TGCAGTGCTAGCGGGGGAGGGGCCTACAATGAGCAGTTCTTC | CSASGGGAYNEQFF
many | TRBJ2-2 | TRBV10-3 | NA | 16 | TGTGCCATCAGCCTCGGGACCTCCGCGAACACCGGGGAGCTGTTTTTT | CAISLGTSANTGELFF
few | TRBJ1-6 | TRBV20-1 | TRBD1 | 13 | TGCAGTGCTAGCAGGACAGGGACCTCACCCCTCCACTTT | CSASRTGTSPLHF
NA | TRBJ2-5 | TRBV29-1 | TRBD1 | 15 | TGCAGCGTTGAAGAGGCGGGACAGGGGGCTGGGACCCAGTACTTC | CSVEEAGQGAGTQYF
many | TRBJ1-5 | TRBV12-3/TRBV12-4 | NA | 15 | TGTGCCAGCAGCCCAAGGGTCGGAAGCAATCAGCCCCAGCATTTT | CASSPRVGSNQPQHF
many | TRBJ2-5 | TRBV5-1 | NA | 13 | NA | CASILEPLGTQYF
many | TRBJ2-3 | TRBV20-1 | TRBD2 | 15 | TGCAGTGCTAAAGTATGGCGGGAGGGCCCGGATACGCAGTATTTT | CSAKVWREGPDTQYF
many | TRBJ2-5 | TRBV7-2 | NA | 13 | TGTGCCAGCAGCCGGGACCGCCAAGAGACCCAGTACTTC | CASSRDRQETQYF
many | TRBJ1-1 | TRBV20-1 | TRBD1 | 12 | TGCAGTGCTGGACAGGGGGCCACTGAAGCTTTCTTT | CSAGQGATEAFF
medium-sized | TRBJ2-1 | TRBV5-1 | NA | 13 | TGCGCCAGCAGCTTCTCGGGTGATTTGGAGCAGTTCTTC | CASSFSGDLEQFF
many | TRBJ2-4 | TRBV7-8 | NA | 17 | TGTGCCAGCAGCTTATATTGGTCTCGTCCCGAGAAAAACATTCAGTACTTC | CASSLYWSRPEKNIQYF
few | TRBJ2-1 | TRBV7-3 | NA | 14 | TGTGCCAGCAGCTTAAGTTCTAGTGTGGATGAGCAGTTCTTC | CASSLSSSVDEQFF
NA | TRBJ2-7 | TRBV4-2 | TRBD2 | 19 | TGTGCCAGCAGCCAAGATAAGGGGCGAGCGGGAGGACCCACCTACGAGCAGTACTTC | CASSQDKGRAGGPTYEQYF
many | TRBJ2-1 | TRBV24-1 | TRBD2 | 15 | TGTGCCACCAGTTCTAGCGGGAGTGGTTACAATGAGCAGTTCTTC | CATSSSGSGYNEQFF
many | TRBJ2-3 | TRBV5-5 | TRBD2 | 15 | TGTGCCAGCAGCTTGAGAGCGGGAGGCACAGATACGCAGTATTTT | CASSLRAGGTDTQYF
many | TRBJ2-1 | TRBV12-3/TRBV12-4 | NA | 15 | TGTGCCAGCAGTTCTACGGCTAGCGCTGACAATGAGCAGTTCTTC | CASSSTASADNEQFF
medium-sized | TRBJ2-1 | TRBV7-2 | NA | 17 | TGTGCCAGCAGCTTGTCCGCACATACACTCAGGTTGGATGAGCAGTTCTTC | CASSLSAHTLRLDEQFF